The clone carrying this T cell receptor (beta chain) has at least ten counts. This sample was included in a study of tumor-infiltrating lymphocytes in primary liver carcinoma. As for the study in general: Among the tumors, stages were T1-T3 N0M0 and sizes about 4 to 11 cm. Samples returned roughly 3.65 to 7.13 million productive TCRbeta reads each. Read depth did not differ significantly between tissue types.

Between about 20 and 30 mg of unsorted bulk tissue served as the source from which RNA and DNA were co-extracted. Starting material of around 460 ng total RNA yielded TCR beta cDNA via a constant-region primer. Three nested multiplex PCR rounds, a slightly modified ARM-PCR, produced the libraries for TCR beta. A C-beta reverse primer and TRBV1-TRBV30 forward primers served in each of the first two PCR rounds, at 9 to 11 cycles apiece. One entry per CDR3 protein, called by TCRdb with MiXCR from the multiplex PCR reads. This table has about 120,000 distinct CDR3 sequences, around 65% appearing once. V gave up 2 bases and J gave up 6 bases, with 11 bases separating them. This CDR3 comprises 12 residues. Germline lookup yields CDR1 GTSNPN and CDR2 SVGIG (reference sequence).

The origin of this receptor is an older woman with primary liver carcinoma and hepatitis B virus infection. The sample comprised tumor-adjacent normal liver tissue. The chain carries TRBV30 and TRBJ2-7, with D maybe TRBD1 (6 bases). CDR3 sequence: CAWSRDMSEQYF. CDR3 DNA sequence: TGTGCCTGGAGTCGGGACATGAGCGAGCAGTACTTC.